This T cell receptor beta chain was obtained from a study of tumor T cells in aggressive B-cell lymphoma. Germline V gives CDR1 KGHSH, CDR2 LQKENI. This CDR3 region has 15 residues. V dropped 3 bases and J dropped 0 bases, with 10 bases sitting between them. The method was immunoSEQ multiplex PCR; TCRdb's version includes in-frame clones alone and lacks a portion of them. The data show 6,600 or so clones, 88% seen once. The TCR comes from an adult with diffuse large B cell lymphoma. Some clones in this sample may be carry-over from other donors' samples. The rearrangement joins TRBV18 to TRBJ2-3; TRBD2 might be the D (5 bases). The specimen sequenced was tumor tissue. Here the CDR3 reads CASSPSAASTDTQYF. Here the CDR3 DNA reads TGTGCCAGCTCACCGTCAGCGGCTAGCACAGATACGCAGTATTTT.